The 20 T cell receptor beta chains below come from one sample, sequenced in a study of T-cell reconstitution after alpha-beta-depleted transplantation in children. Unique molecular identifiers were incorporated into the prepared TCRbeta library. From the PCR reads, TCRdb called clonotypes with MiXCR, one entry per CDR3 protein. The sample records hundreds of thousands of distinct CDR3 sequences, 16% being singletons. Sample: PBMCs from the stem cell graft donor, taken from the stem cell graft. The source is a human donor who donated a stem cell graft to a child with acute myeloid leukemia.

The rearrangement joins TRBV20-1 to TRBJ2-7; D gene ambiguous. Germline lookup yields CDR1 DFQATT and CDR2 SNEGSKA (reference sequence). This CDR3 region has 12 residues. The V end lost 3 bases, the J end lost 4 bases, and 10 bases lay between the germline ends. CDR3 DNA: TGCAGTGCTAGTATCCTCTCATACGAGCAGTACGTC. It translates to CSASILSYEQYV.

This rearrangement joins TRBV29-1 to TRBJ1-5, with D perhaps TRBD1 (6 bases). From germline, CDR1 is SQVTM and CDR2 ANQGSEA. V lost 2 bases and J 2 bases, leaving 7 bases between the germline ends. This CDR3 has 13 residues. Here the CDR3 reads CSVERGGNQPQHF. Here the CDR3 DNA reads TGCAGCGTTGAAAGGGGGGGCAATCAGCCCCAGCATTTT.

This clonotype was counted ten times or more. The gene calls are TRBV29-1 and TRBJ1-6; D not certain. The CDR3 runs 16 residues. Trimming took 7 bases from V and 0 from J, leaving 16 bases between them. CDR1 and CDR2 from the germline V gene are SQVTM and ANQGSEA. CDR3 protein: CSAPLGQSSYNSPLHF. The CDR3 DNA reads TGCAGCGCCCCGCTCGGGCAGAGCTCCTATAATTCACCCCTCCACTTT.

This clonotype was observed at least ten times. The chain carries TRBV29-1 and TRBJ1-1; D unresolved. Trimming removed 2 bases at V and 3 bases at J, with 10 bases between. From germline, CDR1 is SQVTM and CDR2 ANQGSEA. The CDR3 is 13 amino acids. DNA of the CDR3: TGCAGCGTTGAAAAAGGAGGCCACACTGAAGCTTTCTTT. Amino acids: CSVEKGGHTEAFF.

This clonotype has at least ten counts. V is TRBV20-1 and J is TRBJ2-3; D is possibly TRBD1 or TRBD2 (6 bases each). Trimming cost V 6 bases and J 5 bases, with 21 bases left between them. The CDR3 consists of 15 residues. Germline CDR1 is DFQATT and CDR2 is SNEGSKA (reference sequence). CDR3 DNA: TGCAGTGCCGAGGACCTTGGGGGGCGGGGAGATACGCAGTATTTT. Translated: CSAEDLGGRGDTQYF.

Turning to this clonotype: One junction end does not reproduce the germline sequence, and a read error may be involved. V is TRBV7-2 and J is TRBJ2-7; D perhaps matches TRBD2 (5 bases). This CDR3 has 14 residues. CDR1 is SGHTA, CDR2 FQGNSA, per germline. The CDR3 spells CASSLVSELYDQYF. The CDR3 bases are TGTGCCAGCAGCTTAGTTAGCGAACTCTACGACCAGTACTTC.

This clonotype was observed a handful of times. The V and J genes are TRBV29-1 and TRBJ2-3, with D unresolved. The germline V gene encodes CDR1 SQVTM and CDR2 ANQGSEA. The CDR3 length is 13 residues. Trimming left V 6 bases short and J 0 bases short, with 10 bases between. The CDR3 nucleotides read TGCAGCGTCAATCCCTTTAGCACAGATACGCAGTATTTT. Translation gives CSVNPFSTDTQYF.

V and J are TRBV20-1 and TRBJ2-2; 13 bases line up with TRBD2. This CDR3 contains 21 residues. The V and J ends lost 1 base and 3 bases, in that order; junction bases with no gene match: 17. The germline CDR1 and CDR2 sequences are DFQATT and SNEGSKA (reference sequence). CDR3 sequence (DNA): TGCAGTGCTAGAGCAATACAGTGGACTAGCGGGGGAATCGAGGACACCGGGGAGCTGTTTTTT. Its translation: CSARAIQWTSGGIEDTGELFF.

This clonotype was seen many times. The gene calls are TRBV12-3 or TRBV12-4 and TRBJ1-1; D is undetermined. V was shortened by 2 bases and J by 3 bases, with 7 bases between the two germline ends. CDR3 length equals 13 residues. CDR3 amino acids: CASSLIWYTEAFF. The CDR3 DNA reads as TGTGCCAGCAGTTTAATTTGGTACACTGAAGCTTTCTTT.

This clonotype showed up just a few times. CDR3 protein: CSARDGGTGGTEAFF. The CDR3 DNA is TGCAGTGCTAGAGATGGGGGCACGGGGGGCACTGAAGCTTTCTTT. The chain couples TRBV20-1 to TRBJ1-1; a possible D gene is TRBD1 (6 bases). CDR1 and CDR2 from the germline V gene are DFQATT and SNEGSKA (reference sequence). Trimming removed 0 bases at V and 4 bases at J, with 15 bases between. CDR3 length: 15 residues.

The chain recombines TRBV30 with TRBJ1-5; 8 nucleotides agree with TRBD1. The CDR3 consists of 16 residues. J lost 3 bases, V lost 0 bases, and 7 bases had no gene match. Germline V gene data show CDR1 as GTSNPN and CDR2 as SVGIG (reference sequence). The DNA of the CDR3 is TGTGCCTGGAGTGTAAGGACAGGGACCACCAATCAGCCCCAGCATTTT. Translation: CAWSVRTGTTNQPQHF.

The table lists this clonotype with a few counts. CDR3 in DNA: TGCGCCAGCAGCCATGCACCGGGACAGGGAAATATCGGGGTTTCTGGGGCCAACGTCCTGACTTTC. This translates into CASSHAPGQGNIGVSGANVLTF. The chain has TRBV4-1 and TRBJ2-6, with 9 bases lining up with TRBD1. The CDR3 loop spans 22 amino acids. Losses at the gene ends were 3 bases for V and 1 base for J; bases not matched to a gene: 19. Germline lookup yields CDR1 MGHRA and CDR2 YSYEKL.

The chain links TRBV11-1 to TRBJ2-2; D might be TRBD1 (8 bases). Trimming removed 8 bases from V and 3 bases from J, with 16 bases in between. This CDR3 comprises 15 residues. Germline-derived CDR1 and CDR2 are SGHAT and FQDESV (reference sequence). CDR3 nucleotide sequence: TGTGCCAGCTCCGACAGGGGAGGGTACACCGGGGAGCTGTTTTTT. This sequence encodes CASSDRGGYTGELFF.

The CDR3 DNA is TGCAGCGTTGTCGGTTACCAAGAGACCCAGTACTTC. Its translation: CSVVGYQETQYF. This chain connects TRBV29-1 to TRBJ2-5; no clear D gene. In germline, CDR1 is SQVTM, CDR2 ANQGSEA. This CDR3 spans 12 amino acids. The V gene lost 4 bases and the J gene lost 0 bases, with 6 bases spanning the gap.

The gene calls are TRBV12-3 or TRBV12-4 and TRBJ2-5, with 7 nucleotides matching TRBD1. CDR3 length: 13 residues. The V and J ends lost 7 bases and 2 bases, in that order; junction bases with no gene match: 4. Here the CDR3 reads CASMGQLQETQYF. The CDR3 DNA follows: TGTGCCAGCATGGGACAGCTACAAGAGACCCAGTACTTC.

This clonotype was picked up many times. The CDR3 spells CASSQETGGGRFTDTQYF. In DNA form, the CDR3 reads TGCGCCAGCAGCCAAGAGACGGGCGGGGGACGATTCACAGATACGCAGTATTTT. V and J are TRBV4-3 and TRBJ2-3, with 7 bases that match TRBD2. From germline, CDR1 is LGHNA and CDR2 YSLEER. The CDR3 extends over 18 amino acids. Losses at the gene ends were 0 bases for V and 2 bases for J; bases not matched to a gene: 11.

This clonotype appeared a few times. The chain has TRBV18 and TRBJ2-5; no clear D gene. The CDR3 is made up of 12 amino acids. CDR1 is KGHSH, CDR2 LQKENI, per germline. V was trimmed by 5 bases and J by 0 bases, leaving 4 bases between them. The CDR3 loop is CASSIDQETQYF. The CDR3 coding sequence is TGTGCCAGCTCAATAGACCAAGAGACCCAGTACTTC.

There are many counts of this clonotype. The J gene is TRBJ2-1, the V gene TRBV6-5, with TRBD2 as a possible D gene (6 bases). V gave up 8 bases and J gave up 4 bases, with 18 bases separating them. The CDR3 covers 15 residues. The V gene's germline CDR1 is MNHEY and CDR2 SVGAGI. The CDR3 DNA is TGTGCCAGCGGGGACGGGAGCGGATCATACAATGAGCAGTTCTTC. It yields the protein CASGDGSGSYNEQFF.

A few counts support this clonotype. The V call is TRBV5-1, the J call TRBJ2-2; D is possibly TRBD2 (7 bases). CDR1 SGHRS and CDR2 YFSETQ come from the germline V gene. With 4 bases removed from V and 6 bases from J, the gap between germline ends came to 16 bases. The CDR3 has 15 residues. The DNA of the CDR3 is TGCGCCAGCAGCAACAACGGGGGGCCAGCCGGGGAGCTGTTTTTT. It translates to CASSNNGGPAGELFF.

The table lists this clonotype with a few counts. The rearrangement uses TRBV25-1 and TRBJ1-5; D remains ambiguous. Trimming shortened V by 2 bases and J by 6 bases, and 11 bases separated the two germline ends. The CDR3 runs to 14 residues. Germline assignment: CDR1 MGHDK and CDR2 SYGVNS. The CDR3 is CASSEPGEAQPQHF. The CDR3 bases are TGTGCCAGCAGTGAACCCGGGGAGGCTCAGCCCCAGCATTTT. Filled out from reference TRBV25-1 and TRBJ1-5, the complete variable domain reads EADIYQTPRYLVIGTGKKITLECSQTMGHDKMYWYQQDPGMELHLIHYSYGVNSTEKGDLSSESTVSRIRTEHFPLTLESARPSHTSQYLCASSEPGEAQPQHFGDGTRLSIL.